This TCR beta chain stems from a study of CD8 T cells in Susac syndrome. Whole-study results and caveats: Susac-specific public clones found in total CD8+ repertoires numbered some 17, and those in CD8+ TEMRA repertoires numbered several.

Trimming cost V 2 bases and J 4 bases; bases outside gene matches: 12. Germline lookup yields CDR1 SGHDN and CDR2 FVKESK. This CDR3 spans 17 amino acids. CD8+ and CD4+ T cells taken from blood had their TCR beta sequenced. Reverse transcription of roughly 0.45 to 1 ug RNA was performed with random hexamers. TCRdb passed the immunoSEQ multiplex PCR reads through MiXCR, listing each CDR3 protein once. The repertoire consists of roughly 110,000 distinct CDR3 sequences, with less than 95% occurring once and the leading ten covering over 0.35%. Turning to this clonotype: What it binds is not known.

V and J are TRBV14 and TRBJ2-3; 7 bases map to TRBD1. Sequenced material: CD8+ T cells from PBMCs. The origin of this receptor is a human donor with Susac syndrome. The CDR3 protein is CASSQRSFDRDPDTQYF. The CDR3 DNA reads TGTGCCAGCAGCCAAAGGTCCTTCGACAGGGACCCAGATACGCAGTATTTT.